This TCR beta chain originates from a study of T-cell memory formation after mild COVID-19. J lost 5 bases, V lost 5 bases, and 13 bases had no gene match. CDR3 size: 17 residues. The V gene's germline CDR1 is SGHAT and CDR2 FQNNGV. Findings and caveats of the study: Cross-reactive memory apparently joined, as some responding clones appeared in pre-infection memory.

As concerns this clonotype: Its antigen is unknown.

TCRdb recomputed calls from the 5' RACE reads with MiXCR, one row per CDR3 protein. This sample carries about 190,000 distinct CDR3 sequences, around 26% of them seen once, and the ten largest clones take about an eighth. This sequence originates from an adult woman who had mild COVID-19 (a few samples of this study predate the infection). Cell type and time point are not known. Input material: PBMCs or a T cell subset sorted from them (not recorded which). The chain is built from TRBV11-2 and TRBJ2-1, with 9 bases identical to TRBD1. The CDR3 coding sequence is TGTGCCAGCAGCCCCACGACTGGGACAGGGAGGAACAATGAGCAGTTCTTC. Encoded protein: CASSPTTGTGRNNEQFF.